A selection of T cell receptor beta chains follows, all from one sample in a study of CD4+ T cells in melanoma. Sequencing used immunoSEQ multiplex PCR; TCRdb keeps in-frame clones, though not all of them. The sample consists of approximately 14,000 clones, 80% to 85% of them appearing once. Sequenced material: cells from a culture (not recorded whether cultured in vitro). The receptors derive from a human donor with melanoma. Both conserved end residues are part of each CDR3. D genes are given only for firm matches. Rows give clone size only sometimes, using once, few, many, or a class for an expanded clone.

j_gene: TRBJ2-2; d_gene: .; v_gene: TRBV18; abundance: .; CDR3aa: CASSFHGGRRGGELFF; CDR3nt: TGTGCCAGCTCTTTCCACGGCGGGCGCCGGGGTGGGGAGCTGTTTTTT
j_gene: TRBJ1-2; d_gene: .; v_gene: TRBV6-1; abundance: .; CDR3aa: CASSEQRTAYYGYTF; CDR3nt: TGTGCCAGCAGTGAACAACGGACAGCCTACTATGGCTACACCTTC
j_gene: TRBJ1-3; d_gene: .; v_gene: TRBV2; abundance: .; CDR3aa: CASSGQLSGNTIYF; CDR3nt: TGTGCCAGCAGCGGACAGCTCTCTGGAAACACCATATATTTT
j_gene: TRBJ2-6; d_gene: TRBD1; v_gene: TRBV4-1; abundance: .; CDR3aa: CASSQPGQGTRGANVLTF; CDR3nt: TGCGCCAGCAGCCAGCCGGGACAGGGGACGAGAGGGGCCAACGTCCTGACTTTC
j_gene: TRBJ2-2; d_gene: .; v_gene: TRBV18; abundance: once; CDR3aa: CASSLMTGDGTGELFF; CDR3nt: TGTGCCAGCTCACTAATGACCGGCGATGGAACCGGGGAGCTGTTTTTT
j_gene: TRBJ2-1; d_gene: .; v_gene: TRBV6-6; abundance: .; CDR3aa: CASRADYNEQFF; CDR3nt: TGTGCCAGCAGAGCGGACTACAATGAGCAGTTCTTC
j_gene: TRBJ1-5; d_gene: .; v_gene: TRBV18; abundance: .; CDR3aa: CASHGEGGQPQHF; CDR3nt: TGTGCCAGCCACGGGGAGGGAGGGCAGCCCCAGCATTTT
j_gene: TRBJ1-2; d_gene: TRBD1; v_gene: TRBV30; abundance: .; CDR3aa: CAWSASRGLGGYTF; CDR3nt: TGTGCCTGGAGTGCCAGCAGGGGGCTTGGGGGCTACACCTTC
j_gene: TRBJ2-7; d_gene: .; v_gene: TRBV18; abundance: .; CDR3aa: CASSPGTDAYEQYF; CDR3nt: TGTGCCAGCTCACCTGGGACGGACGCCTACGAGCAGTACTTC
j_gene: TRBJ2-5; d_gene: TRBD2; v_gene: TRBV9; abundance: once; CDR3aa: CASSAGLAGGYEETQYF; CDR3nt: TGTGCCAGCAGCGCGGGACTAGCGGGGGGGTACGAAGAGACCCAGTACTTC
j_gene: TRBJ2-2; d_gene: TRBD1; v_gene: TRBV5-1; abundance: .; CDR3aa: CASSLGQGNGELFF; CDR3nt: TGCGCCAGCAGCTTGGGACAGGGCAACGGGGAGCTGTTTTTT
j_gene: TRBJ1-4; d_gene: .; v_gene: TRBV9; abundance: .; CDR3aa: CANVPRAGTGNEKLFF; CDR3nt: TGTGCCAACGTTCCCCGGGCGGGGACCGGTAATGAAAAACTGTTTTTT
j_gene: TRBJ1-3; d_gene: .; v_gene: TRBV7-9; abundance: .; CDR3aa: CASSLESAHTIYF; CDR3nt: TGTGCCAGCAGCTTAGAATCTGCGCACACCATATATTTT